The 5 T cell receptor beta chains listed next were all sequenced from one sample in a study of graft-versus-host responses after intestinal transplantation. Some clones are missing from TCRdb's copy, which holds only in-frame ones; the method was immunoSEQ multiplex PCR. The table has over 85,000 clones, 90% to 95% seen once. These receptors have no identified antigens. Sequences were derived from unstimulated CD8+ T cells sorted from spleen or lymph node cells, sampled before intestinal transplant. The receptor set was obtained from a human donor who received an intestinal transplant.

There are a few counts of this clone. V usage is TRBV19 and J usage is TRBJ2-7; D possibly corresponds to TRBD1 (6 bases). The CDR3 is made up of 14 amino acids. Trimming removed 2 bases from V and 5 bases from J, with 13 bases in between. Germline loops: CDR1 LNHDA, CDR2 SQIVND (reference sequence). This CDR3 reads CASSINREGDEQYF. DNA of the CDR3: TGTGCCAGTAGTATAAACAGGGAAGGGGACGAGCAGTACTTC.

The chain links TRBV7-9 to TRBJ2-1, with D hard to call. V was cut by 5 bases and J by 9 bases, with 8 bases left in between. Germline CDR1 and CDR2: SEHNR and FQNEAQ (reference sequence). The CDR3 covers 11 residues. The CDR3 region is CASSPSREQFF. The CDR3 DNA is TGTGCCAGCAGCCCATCTCGTGAGCAGTTCTTC.

This clone has just one count. V gene TRBV12-5 combines with J gene TRBJ1-1, with no clear D. This CDR3 spans 15 amino acids. V was trimmed by 4 bases and J by 5 bases, leaving 17 bases between them. Germline values: CDR1 LGHNT, CDR2 FRNRAP. CDR3 sequence: CASGWDQVGWTEAFF. Written as DNA, the CDR3 is TGTGCTAGTGGTTGGGATCAGGTCGGATGGACTGAAGCTTTCTTT. The variable domain in full, completed from reference TRBV12-5 and TRBJ1-1, reads DARVTQTPRHKVTEMGQEVTMRCQPILGHNTVFWYRQTMMQGLELLAYFRNRAPLDDSGMPKDRFSAEMPDATLATLKIQPSEPRDSAVYFCASGWDQVGWTEAFFGQGTRLTVV.

On this clone: Different DNA sequences within this sample yield the same CDR3. The CDR3 nucleotides are TGTGCCAGCAGTCCCGGGACAGGGGGGTACGAGCAGTACTTC. Its translation: CASSPGTGGYEQYF. V is TRBV27 and J is TRBJ2-7; 11 positions match TRBD1. J lost 4 bases, V lost 5 bases, and 4 bases had no gene match. Germline loops: CDR1 MNHEY, CDR2 SMNVEV (reference sequence). CDR3 size: 14 residues.

This clone showed up just once. The rearrangement joins TRBV30 to TRBJ1-5; D ambiguous. The CDR3 is made up of 13 amino acids. Trimming removed 0 bases at V and 5 bases at J, with 8 bases between. Per the germline V gene, CDR1 is GTSNPN and CDR2 is SVGIG (reference sequence). CDR3 region: CAWSVGADQPQHF. The CDR3 DNA follows: TGTGCCTGGAGTGTTGGCGCGGATCAGCCCCAGCATTTT. Full variable domain (missing parts from reference TRBV30 and TRBJ1-5): SQTIHQWPATLVQPVGSPLSLECTVEGTSNPNLYWYRQAAGRGLQLLFYSVGIGQISSEVPQNLSASRPQDRQFILSSKKLLLSDSGFYLCAWSVGADQPQHFGDGTRLSIL.